These T cell receptor beta chains were read from a single sample in a study of technical replicates of blood from a handful of donors. Sequencing used immunoSEQ multiplex PCR; TCRdb keeps in-frame clones, though not all of them. This sample has about 66,000 clones, with 91% found just once. Sequencing was carried out using PBMCs. Receptors originate from a human donor in good health. Some clones in this sample may be carry-over from other donors' samples. Both conserved end residues are part of each CDR3. The D gene is left open where the match is weak. Not every row has a clone size; where given, it reads once, few, many or a size class.

TRBJ1-2 NA TRBV19 NA TGTGCCAGTACCTTAGAGGGTCGAGGTGGCTACACCTTC CASTLEGRGGYTF
TRBJ2-1 once TRBV7-3 NA TGTGCCAGCAGCTTACGCGGGGGCCAACAAAGCTCCTACAATGAGCAGTTCTTC CASSLRGGQQSSYNEQFF
TRBJ2-1 NA TRBV6-6 TRBD2 TGTGCCAGCAGCACCGTCTTGGCGGGAGCTTTGGGTGAGCAGTTCTTC CASSTVLAGALGEQFF
TRBJ1-1 NA TRBV2 NA TGTGCCAGCAGTGATCCGGGAACAGAAGCTTTCTTT CASSDPGTEAFF
TRBJ2-5 NA TRBV7-9 TRBD2 TGTGCCAGCAGCAAAGGGACTAGCGGACACCAAGAGACCCAGTACTTC CASSKGTSGHQETQYF
TRBJ2-5 NA TRBV7-2 TRBD2 TGTGCCAGCAGCTTAGAAACTAGCGGGGGCTGGGAGACCCAGTACTTC CASSLETSGGWETQYF
TRBJ2-1 NA TRBV15 TRBD2 TGTGCCACCAGCGGGGGACTAGCGGGAACCAATGAGCAGTTCTTC CATSGGLAGTNEQFF
TRBJ2-1 NA TRBV6-5 NA TGTGCCAGCAGTTCAGGGCGGACAGCTCACGGTGAGCAGTTCTTC CASSSGRTAHGEQFF
TRBJ1-4 NA TRBV27 TRBD1 TGTGCCAGCAGTGCCGGGACAGGGAAAAGAAAACTGTTTTTT CASSAGTGKRKLFF
TRBJ1-2 NA TRBV20-1 NA TGCAGTGCTCCGAGATCTGATGGCTACACCTTC CSAPRSDGYTF
TRBJ1-2 once TRBV5-4 TRBD1 TGTGCCAGCAGCCAAGGGACAGACCGCTATGGCTACACCTTC CASSQGTDRYGYTF
TRBJ2-3 NA TRBV5-1 TRBD1 TGCGCCAGCAGTTTTACAGGGGCCAGCACAGATACGCAGTATTTT CASSFTGASTDTQYF
TRBJ1-2 NA TRBV9 TRBD1 TGTGCCAGCAGCGGACAGGGTTCTGGCTACACCTTC CASSGQGSGYTF
TRBJ2-2 NA TRBV2 TRBD2 TGTGCCAGCACTGGGACTAGCAGCACCGGGGAGCTGTTTTTT CASTGTSSTGELFF